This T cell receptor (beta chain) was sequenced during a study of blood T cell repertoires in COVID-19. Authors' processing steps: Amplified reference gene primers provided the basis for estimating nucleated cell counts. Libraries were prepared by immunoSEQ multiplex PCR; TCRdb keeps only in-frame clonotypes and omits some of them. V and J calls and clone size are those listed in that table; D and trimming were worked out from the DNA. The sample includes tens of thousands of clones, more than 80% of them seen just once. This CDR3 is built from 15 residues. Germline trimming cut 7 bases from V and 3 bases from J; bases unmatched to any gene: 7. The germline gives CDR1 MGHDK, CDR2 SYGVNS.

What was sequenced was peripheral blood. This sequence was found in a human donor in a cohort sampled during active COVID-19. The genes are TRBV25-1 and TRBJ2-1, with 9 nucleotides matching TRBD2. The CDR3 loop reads CASTEGRGGYNEQFF. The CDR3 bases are TGTGCCAGCACCGAGGGGCGGGGGGGCTACAATGAGCAGTTCTTC.